This paragraph reports one TCR beta chain. The entry originates in a study of OX40 agonist ivuxolimab in advanced cancers. Across the whole study: The patients got ivuxolimab, which is an agonistic anti-OX40 (CD134) antibody.

Profiling relied on immunoSEQ multiplex PCR, and the TCRdb table lists in-frame clones only, not all of them. The sample includes about 46,000 clones, 80% seen only once; the top ten take 3.5% to 4.5%. Germline loops: CDR1 WNHNN, CDR2 SYGVQD (reference sequence). V shed 1 base and J shed 9 bases, with 7 bases lying between them. CDR3 length: 12 amino acids. The chain uses TRBV10-1 and TRBJ2-1, with D perhaps TRBD1 or TRBD2 (5 bases each). This receptor was identified in an adult with an advanced solid tumor such as melanoma, head and neck, liver or kidney cancer. Specimen: CD4+ or CD8+ T cells sorted from blood, collected in a trial of the OX40 agonist ivuxolimab. The CDR3 loop reads CASSELGTEQFF. In DNA, the CDR3 is TGCGCCAGCAGTGAGTTGGGGACTGAGCAGTTCTTC.